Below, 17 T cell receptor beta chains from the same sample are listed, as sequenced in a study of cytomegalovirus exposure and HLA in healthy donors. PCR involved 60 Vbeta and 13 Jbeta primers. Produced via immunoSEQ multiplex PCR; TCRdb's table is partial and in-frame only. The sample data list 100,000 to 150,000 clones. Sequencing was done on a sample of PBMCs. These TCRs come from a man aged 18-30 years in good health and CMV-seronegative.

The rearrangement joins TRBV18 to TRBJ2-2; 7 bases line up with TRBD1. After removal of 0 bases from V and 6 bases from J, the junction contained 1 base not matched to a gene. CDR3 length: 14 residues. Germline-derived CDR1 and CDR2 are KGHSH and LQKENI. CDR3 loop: CASSPPTGAGELFF. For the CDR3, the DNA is TGTGCCAGCTCACCACCTACAGGGGCCGGGGAGCTGTTTTTT. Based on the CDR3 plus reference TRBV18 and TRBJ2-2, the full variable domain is NAGVMQNPRHLVRRRGQEARLRCSPMKGHSHVYWYRQLPEEGLKFMVYLQKENIIDESGMPKERFSAEFPKEGPSILRIQQVVRGDSAAYFCASSPPTGAGELFFGEGSRLTVL.

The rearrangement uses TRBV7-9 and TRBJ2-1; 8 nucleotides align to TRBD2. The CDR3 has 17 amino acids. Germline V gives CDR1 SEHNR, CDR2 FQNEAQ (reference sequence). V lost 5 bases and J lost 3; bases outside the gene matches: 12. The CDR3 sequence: CASSPLPTSGIYNEQFF. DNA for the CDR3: TGTGCCAGCAGCCCCTTGCCTACTAGCGGAATCTACAATGAGCAGTTCTTC.

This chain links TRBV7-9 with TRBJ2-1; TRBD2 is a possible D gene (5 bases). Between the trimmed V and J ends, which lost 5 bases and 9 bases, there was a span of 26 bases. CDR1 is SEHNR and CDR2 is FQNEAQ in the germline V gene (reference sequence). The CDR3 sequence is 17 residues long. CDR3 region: CASSRRRPGATSAEQFF. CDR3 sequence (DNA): TGTGCCAGCAGCCGAAGGAGGCCGGGCGCAACGTCCGCTGAGCAGTTCTTC.

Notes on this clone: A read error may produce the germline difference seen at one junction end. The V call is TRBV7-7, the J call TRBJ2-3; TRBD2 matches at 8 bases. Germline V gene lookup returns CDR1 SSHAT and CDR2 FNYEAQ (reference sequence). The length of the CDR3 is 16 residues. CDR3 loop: CASSPGTREGTDTQYF. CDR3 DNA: TGTGCTAGCAGCCCCGGGACTAGAGAGGGGACAGATACGCAGTATTTT.

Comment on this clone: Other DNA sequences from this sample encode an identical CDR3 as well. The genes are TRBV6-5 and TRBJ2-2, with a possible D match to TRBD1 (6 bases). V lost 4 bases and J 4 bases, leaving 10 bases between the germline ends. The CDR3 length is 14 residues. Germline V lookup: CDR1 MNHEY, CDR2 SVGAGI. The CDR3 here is CASSSTGTTGELFF. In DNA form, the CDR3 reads TGTGCCAGCAGTTCCACAGGGACCACCGGGGAGCTGTTTTTT.

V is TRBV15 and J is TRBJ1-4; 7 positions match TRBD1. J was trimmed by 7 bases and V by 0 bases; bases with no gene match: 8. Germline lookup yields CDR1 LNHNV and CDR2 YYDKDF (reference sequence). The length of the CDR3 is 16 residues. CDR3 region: CATSRDIGTGVEKLFF. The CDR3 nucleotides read TGTGCCACCAGCAGAGATATCGGAACAGGGGTTGAAAAACTGTTTTTT. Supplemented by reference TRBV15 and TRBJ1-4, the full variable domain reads DAMVIQNPRYQVTQFGKPVTLSCSQTLNHNVMYWYQQKSSQAPKLLFHYYDKDFNNEADTPDNFQSRRPNTSFCFLDIRSPGLGDTAMYLCATSRDIGTGVEKLFFGSGTQLSVL.

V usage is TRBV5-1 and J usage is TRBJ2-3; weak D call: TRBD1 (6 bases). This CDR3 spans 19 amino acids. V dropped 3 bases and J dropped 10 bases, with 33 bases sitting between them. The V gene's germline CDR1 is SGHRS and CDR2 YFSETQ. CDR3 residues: CASSYGQFPYRPVDPAQYF. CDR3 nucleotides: TGCGCCAGCAGCTACGGACAGTTCCCATACCGCCCGGTTGACCCCGCGCAGTATTTT. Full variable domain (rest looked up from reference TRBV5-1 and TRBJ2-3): KAGVTQTPRYLIKTRGQQVTLSCSPISGHRSVSWYQQTPGQGLQFLFEYFSETQRNKGNFPGRFSGRQFSNSRSEMNVSTLELGDSALYLCASSYGQFPYRPVDPAQYFGPGTRLTVL.

This CDR3 is CASSLGGGSYEQYF. The CDR3 DNA sequence: TGCGCCAGCAGCTTGGGCGGAGGCTCCTACGAGCAGTACTTC. The chain joins TRBV5-1 to TRBJ2-7; tentative D call: TRBD2 (5 bases). V lost 0 bases, J lost 0 bases, and 7 bases lay in between. Germline values: CDR1 SGHRS, CDR2 YFSETQ. There are 14 residues in the CDR3.

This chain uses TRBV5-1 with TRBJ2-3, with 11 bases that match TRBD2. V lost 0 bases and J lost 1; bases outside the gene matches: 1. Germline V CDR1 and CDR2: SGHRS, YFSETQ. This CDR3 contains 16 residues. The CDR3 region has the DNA TGCGCCAGCAGCTTGGGACTAGCGGGACGCACAGATACGCAGTATTTT. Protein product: CASSLGLAGRTDTQYF.

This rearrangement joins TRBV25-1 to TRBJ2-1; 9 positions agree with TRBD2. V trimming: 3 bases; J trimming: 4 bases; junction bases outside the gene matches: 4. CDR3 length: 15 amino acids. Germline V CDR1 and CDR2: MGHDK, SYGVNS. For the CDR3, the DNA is TGTGCCAGCAGTGAGACGGGACTAGCTTACAATGAGCAGTTCTTC. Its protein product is CASSETGLAYNEQFF.

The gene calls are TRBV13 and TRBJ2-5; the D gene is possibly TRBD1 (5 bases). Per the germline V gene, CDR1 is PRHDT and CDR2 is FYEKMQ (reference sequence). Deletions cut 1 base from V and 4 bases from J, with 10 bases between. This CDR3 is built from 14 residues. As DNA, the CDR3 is TGTGCCAGCAGCTTAGAACGGACACCAGAGACCCAGTACTTC. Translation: CASSLERTPETQYF.

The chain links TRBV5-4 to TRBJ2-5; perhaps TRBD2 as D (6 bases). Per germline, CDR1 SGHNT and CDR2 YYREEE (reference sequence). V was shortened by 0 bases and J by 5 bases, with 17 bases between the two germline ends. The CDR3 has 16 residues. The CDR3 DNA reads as TGTGCCAGCAGCTTGGCAGGGACCCTAGGAGGGGAGACCCAGTACTTC. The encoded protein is CASSLAGTLGGETQYF.

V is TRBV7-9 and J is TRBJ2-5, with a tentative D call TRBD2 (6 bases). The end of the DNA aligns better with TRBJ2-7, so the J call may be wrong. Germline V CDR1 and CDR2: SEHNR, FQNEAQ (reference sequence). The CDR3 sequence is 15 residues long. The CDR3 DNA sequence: TGTGCCAGCAGCTTAGCGGAGGGATTTCCCTACGAGCAGTACTTC. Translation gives CASSLAEGFPYEQYF.

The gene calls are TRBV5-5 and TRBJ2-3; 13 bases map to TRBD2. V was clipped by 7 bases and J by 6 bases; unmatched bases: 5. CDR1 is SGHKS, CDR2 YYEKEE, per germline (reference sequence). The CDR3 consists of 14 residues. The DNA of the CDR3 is TGTGCCAGCCAAGGACTAGCGGGAGTCGATACGCAGTATTTT. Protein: CASQGLAGVDTQYF.

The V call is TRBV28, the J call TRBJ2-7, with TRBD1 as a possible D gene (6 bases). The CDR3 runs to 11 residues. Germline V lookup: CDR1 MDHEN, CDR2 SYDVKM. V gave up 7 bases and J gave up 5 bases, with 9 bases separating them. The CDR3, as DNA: TGTGCCAGCACCTACAGGGACGAGCAGTACTTC. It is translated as CASTYRDEQYF.

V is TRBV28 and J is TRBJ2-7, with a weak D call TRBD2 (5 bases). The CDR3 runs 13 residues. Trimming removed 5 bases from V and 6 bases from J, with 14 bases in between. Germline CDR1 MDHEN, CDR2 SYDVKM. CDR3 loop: CASSLLGAAEQYF. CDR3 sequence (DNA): TGTGCCAGCAGTCTCTTAGGAGCGGCCGAGCAGTACTTC.

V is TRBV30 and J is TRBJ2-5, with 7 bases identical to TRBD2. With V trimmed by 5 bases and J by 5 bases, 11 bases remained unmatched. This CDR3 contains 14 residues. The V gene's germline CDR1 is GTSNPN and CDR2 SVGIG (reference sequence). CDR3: CAWGERGPPETQYF. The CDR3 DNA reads TGTGCCTGGGGTGAGCGGGGCCCTCCGGAGACCCAGTACTTC.